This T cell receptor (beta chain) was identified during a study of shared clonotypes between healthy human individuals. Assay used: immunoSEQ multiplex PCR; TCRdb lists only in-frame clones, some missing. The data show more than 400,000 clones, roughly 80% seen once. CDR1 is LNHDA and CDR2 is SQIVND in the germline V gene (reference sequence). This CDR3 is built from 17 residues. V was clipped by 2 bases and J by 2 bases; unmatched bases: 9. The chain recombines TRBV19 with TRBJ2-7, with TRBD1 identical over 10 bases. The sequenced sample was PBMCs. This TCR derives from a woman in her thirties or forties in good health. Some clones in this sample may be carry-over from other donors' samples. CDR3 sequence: CASSISPPGTGAYEQYF. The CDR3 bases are TGTGCCAGTAGTATAAGCCCACCCGGGACAGGGGCCTACGAGCAGTACTTC.